This T cell receptor beta chain was found in a study of blood T cells in healthy people across ages. This CDR3 region has 14 residues. The V gene end was trimmed by 8 bases and the J gene end by 3 bases; junction bases not matched to a gene: 6. About this clonotype: Its cognate antigen is unknown.

A second about 6 to 11 cycle PCR used barcoded and J-beta primers. All cDNA molecules were each tagged by a template-switch adaptor with 12 random nucleotides. TCRdb reprocessed the 5' RACE reads with MiXCR, giving one entry per CDR3 protein. The table has 380,000 or so distinct CDR3 sequences, 45% to 65% seen once. Study-level results: Age brought a roughly linear fall in TCR beta diversity measured per million T cells. It was the long-lived donors that had more naive CD4+ cells and higher diversity than aged donors.

This chain links TRBV12-3 or TRBV12-4 with TRBJ1-2, with TRBD1 matching 10 bases. Sequenced input: blood. This TCR was recovered from a man aged 55 to 70 in good health. This chain's CDR3 is CASRAGTGDYGYTF. The CDR3, as DNA: TGTGCCAGCCGCGCCGGGACAGGGGACTATGGCTACACCTTC.